This entry concerns a single T cell receptor (beta chain). This clonotype was picked up many times. Its antigen is not yet known. There are no base qualities to consult, and no much larger clone falls within one base. The sample belongs to a study of regulatory T cells in long-lasting Graves disease (dated by TCRdb to about 2021). Broadly, across the study: Antithyroid drugs had been taken for less than 3 months by newly diagnosed Graves' disease patients. Persistent Graves' disease patients were compared with newly diagnosed Graves' disease patients by peripheral blood TCR sequencing and RNA sequencing. The study was registered as a clinical trial and conducted in China. A total of about 33 samples were covered by TCR sequencing, comprising roughly 13 persistent and approximately 20 newly diagnosed Graves' disease patients.

Here V drops 5 bases and J drops 1 base, and the junction holds 2 bases not matched to any gene. The germline V gene yields SGDLS for CDR1 and YYNGEE for CDR2. Including the terminal cysteine and phenylalanine, the CDR3 comprises 13 residues. Solely the CDR3 DNA is kept, with 39 bases framed from the first base. What this sample's time point label stands for: newly diagnosed GD, antithyroid drugs for less than 3 months. RNA was extracted from PBMCs in TRIzol for both TCR sequencing and RNA sequencing. The diagnosis of Graves' disease followed American Thyroid Association guidelines. Patients were recruited from an endocrinology department in Xi'an, China. Each patient gave approximately 10 milliliters of peripheral blood, collected in an EDTA anticoagulant tube. PBMCs were isolated by Ficoll Paque Plus density gradient separation without further T cell sorting. An Agilent 2100 Bioanalyzer and agarose gel were used to check RNA quality, and a NanoDrop 2000 was used to measure RNA concentration.

Library method: multiplex PCR. Instrument on record: Illumina HiSeq 4000. CDR3 regions were amplified by Arm-PCR with iRepertoire HTBI primers to construct TCR beta libraries. PCR products were gel purified before sequencing. The authors' analysis ran thus. Gene usage analysis of CDR3 amino acid clonotypes relied on the approximately 60 TRBV and around 14 TRBJ segments identified across samples. COPE and FqMerger were used to merge the filtered high-quality paired reads into contigs. BLAST was used to align contigs to IMGT TRBV, TRBD and TRBJ reference genes, with CDR3 defined following IMGT. Any clonotype with a frequency above 0.1% was counted as a highly expanded clone. Shannon entropy was used to measure repertoire diversity, and the Gini coefficient was used to measure V-J evenness. Clonotypes shared by more than one individual were considered public. TCRdb ran its own pipeline on the public reads, namely fastp trimming at Q25 and MiXCR clone calling, and kept in-frame beta chains. Entries are consolidated by CDR3 protein sequence, retaining the most common genes and DNA. The V and J calls, along with clone size, are taken from TCRdb and not from the paper's own processing. The sample profile shows about half a million distinct CDR3 sequences; around 12% of them were found once. The top ten clones comprise approximately 9.6% of the sample.

What the work shows at the level of the full study, not this receptor alone: Sequencing and analysis were limited to the TCR beta chain. Persistent Graves' disease patients showed lower TCR Shannon entropy and fewer highly expanded clones than newly diagnosed patients, suggesting clonal expansion. Preferential use of TRBV28, TRBJ1-2 and TRBJ2-5 was observed in persistent disease, whereas TRBV20-1 and TRBJ2-1 were favored in newly diagnosed disease. Patients with persistent disease shared more public clonotypes (around 3,000) than newly diagnosed patients did (roughly 970). The small sample size was acknowledged by the authors as a limitation that may reduce accuracy. Because the primary lesion, thyroid tissue, could not be accessed, the study looked at peripheral blood alone.

These data were also filed under a second study, of T cells in Graves' hyperthyroidism and ophthalmopathy. As that second paper reports: Stable Graves' hyperthyroidism was defined as the absence of progression to ophthalmopathy over 18 months of follow-up. Hyperthyroidism patients were newly diagnosed, with disease duration under 2 months, and aged 18 to 65 years. Any patient with an uncontrolled infection, another autoimmune disease, pregnancy or lactation was excluded. Clinical symptoms, serum thyroxine and TRAb, thyroid ultrasound, and orbital computed tomography formed the basis for the diagnoses. For the first round of RT-PCR on the TCR CDR3, the HTBI primer set was used together with the Qiagen OneStep RT-PCR kit. Most expanded thyroid clonotypes (frequency above 0.001) were also detected in blood, a finding suggesting that blood repertoires may reflect thyroid immune responses. Ophthalmopathy was separated from stable hyperthyroidism by a 13 V-J signature model, with 85% to 90% sensitivity and 81% to 82% specificity obtained in cross-validation and 80%/75% obtained in testing. In validation, progression to ophthalmopathy was predicted by the model with 70.59% sensitivity and approximately 78% specificity, a median of about 6 months before onset. To identify distinguishing TCR V-J signatures, a discovery cohort of around 100 patients was used, comprising some 45 with Graves' ophthalmopathy and 55 to 65 with stable Graves' hyperthyroidism. Prospective prediction of ophthalmopathy was tested in an independent validation cohort consisting of roughly 19 hyperthyroidism patients and approximately 16 patients who later progressed to ophthalmopathy. For training and testing, the 110 or so patients in the discovery cohort were randomly divided in a 7:3 ratio. In several Graves' hyperthyroidism patients, the study also compared T-cell repertoires from thyroid tissue with T-cell repertoires from blood. Following sampling, methimazole starting at 30 mg daily was given to hyperthyroidism patients, and high-dose intravenous methylprednisolone was given to ophthalmopathy patients. The libraries were constructed in a second round of multiplex PCR and then size-selected and purified. Paired-end sequencing of the libraries was performed with 100 bp reads on an Illumina HiSeq2000. SOAPnuke was used to process the raw data, with reads discarded if the reads contained adapters or uncalled bases, had a mean Phred below 15, or lacked an exact constant-primer or identifier match. High-quality paired reads were merged using COPE v1.2.5, and each unique nucleotide sequence was defined as a clonotype. Clonotypes were aligned to IMGT TRBV, TRBD and TRBJ reference segments using MiTCR v1.1. Analysis was restricted to V-J combinations with a frequency above 0.0001, which covered over 98% of repertoires. The TCS score was defined as F50 (clonal expansion) divided by E x V (chaos), with BLOSUM62-based TCRdist calculated between CDR3 peptides within each V-J. Welch's t-statistics and random forest reduced approximately 520 V-J features to roughly 13, which were used in a naive Bayes classifier (R e1071). Sample size was not statistically predetermined, and investigators were not blinded to group allocation. The paper reports TCR Vbeta CDR3 sequencing of fewer than 150 peripheral blood samples: approximately 43 ophthalmopathy, about 75 hyperthyroidism and 17 progressor patients.

The starting material was peripheral blood mononuclear cells (PBMCs), obtained at new diagnosis, from a patient treated with antithyroid drugs. The sequence derives from a woman aged 25 to 39 with Graves disease. Donor details come from another sample of the same person, matched by shared clones. The V and J segments used are TRBV9 and TRBJ2-5, and 7 junction bases match TRBD2. The DNA sequence is as follows: TGTGCCAGCAGTATAGCGGGCCAAGAGACCCAGTACTTC. It is translated as CASSIAGQETQYF.